A selection of T cell receptor beta chains follows, all from one sample in a study of tumor and adjacent non-tumor tissue in lung cancer. One entry per CDR3 protein results from TCRdb running MiXCR on the multiplex PCR reads. The sample lists 45,000 or so distinct CDR3 sequences; around 62% were seen once. The material sequenced was distant non-tumor lung tissue. The receptor source for this set is a woman aged 40 to 50 with non-small cell lung cancer. Each CDR3 is given with its conserved first and last residue. Fields, in order: clone size, D gene, V gene, J gene, CDR3 DNA, CDR3 protein. The D gene is left open where the match is weak. Size values are once, few and many counts, or a class for expanded clones, and some rows have none.

abundance: NA; d_gene: TRBD1; v_gene: TRBV11-3; j_gene: TRBJ2-7; CDR3nt: TGTGCCAGCAGCCTTCGAGCAGGGGGAAGGATAGATACGCAGTACTTC; CDR3aa: CASSLRAGGRIDTQYF
abundance: NA; d_gene: NA; v_gene: TRBV11-2; j_gene: TRBJ2-7; CDR3nt: TGTGCCAGCAGCTTACAATTACAGAGTTCTCACGAGCACTACTTC; CDR3aa: CASSLQLQSSHEHYF
abundance: NA; d_gene: NA; v_gene: TRBV5-1; j_gene: TRBJ2-5; CDR3nt: TGTGCCAGCAGCATGGTTGGCGGGGTGAAAGAGACCCAGTACTTC; CDR3aa: CASSMVGGVKETQYF
abundance: medium-sized; d_gene: NA; v_gene: TRBV5-1; j_gene: TRBJ2-3; CDR3nt: TGCGCCAGCAGCCTCAGCCAAAGTGGCAGGGGGAGGGGCACAGATACGCAGTATTTT; CDR3aa: CASSLSQSGRGRGTDTQYF
abundance: NA; d_gene: TRBD1; v_gene: TRBV11-2; j_gene: TRBJ1-2; CDR3nt: TGTGCCTGCAGCTTGCTTCAGGGGGCCTATGACTACACCTTC; CDR3aa: CACSLLQGAYDYTF
abundance: NA; d_gene: NA; v_gene: TRBV29-1; j_gene: TRBJ2-3; CDR3nt: TGCGGCGCCAATATGGACGCAAGCACAGATACGCAGTATTTT; CDR3aa: CGANMDASTDTQYF
abundance: NA; d_gene: TRBD2; v_gene: TRBV30; j_gene: TRBJ2-1; CDR3nt: TGTGCCTACCAGCGGGAGTACAATGAGCAGTTCTTC; CDR3aa: CAYQREYNEQFF
abundance: few; d_gene: TRBD1; v_gene: TRBV24-1; j_gene: TRBJ1-3; CDR3nt: TGTGCCACCAGTGATTCAGGGGGCGCTGGAAACACCATATATTTT; CDR3aa: CATSDSGGAGNTIYF
abundance: many; d_gene: NA; v_gene: TRBV4-1; j_gene: TRBJ1-3; CDR3nt: TGCGCCAGCAGCCAAGAGCCAGGGGGAAACACCATATATTTT; CDR3aa: CASSQEPGGNTIYF
abundance: NA; d_gene: NA; v_gene: TRBV6-1; j_gene: TRBJ1-1; CDR3nt: TGTACCAGCAGTATACCTCAGGGAAAAGCTTTCTTC; CDR3aa: CTSSIPQGKAFF